Shown below are 18 T cell receptor beta chains from a single sample sequenced in a study of blood T cell repertoires in COVID-19 (dated by TCRdb to the early 2020s). The library was prepared using the immunoSEQ multiplex PCR assay. TCRdb mirrors the immuneACCESS table, restricted to in-frame sequences. Some clones are absent from its copies; in checked studies, under half trace to an unresolved V gene, and the reason for the others is unknown. For this sample the table gives 200,000 to 300,000 clones, of which more than 75% were detected only once. Less than 2% of the sample comes from the top ten. Sequencing used PBMCs or T cells enriched from blood (not recorded which). The source of these receptors is a man in his forties or fifties who had recovered from COVID-19.

This clone has at least ten counts. The CDR3: CASSQNAAGPNNEQFF. The CDR3, as DNA: TGCGCCAGCAGCCAAAATGCAGCGGGACCTAACAATGAGCAGTTCTTC. The V and J genes are TRBV4-1 and TRBJ2-1; 7 bases agree with TRBD2. From germline, CDR1 is MGHRA and CDR2 YSYEKL. V gave up 2 bases and J gave up 5 bases; unmatched junction bases: 9. CDR3 length: 16 amino acids.

The rearrangement links TRBV20-1 to TRBJ2-3, with D possibly matching TRBD2 (5 bases). V lost 6 bases and J lost 4, with 8 bases in between. The CDR3 is 11 amino acids. In germline, CDR1 is DFQATT, CDR2 SNEGSKA (reference sequence). CDR3 loop: CSALRADTQYF. The CDR3 coding sequence is TGCAGTGCCCTGCGGGCAGATACGCAGTATTTT.

The rearrangement joins TRBV2 to TRBJ1-5; 8 bases match TRBD1. The CDR3 consists of 19 residues. With V trimmed by 4 bases and J by 0 bases, 14 bases remained unmatched. The germline V gene has CDR1 SNHLY and CDR2 FYNNEI. The CDR3 loop is CASSGPRGRGQISNQPQHF. CDR3 DNA sequence: TGTGCCAGCAGTGGACCTCGCGGCAGGGGGCAAATTAGCAATCAGCCCCAGCATTTT.

CDR3 bases: TGTGCCAGCATTGATATGGGGGACAGTAATGAAAAACTGTTTTTT. Translating it yields CASIDMGDSNEKLFF. The chain has TRBV2 and TRBJ1-4; 7 bases agree with TRBD1. After removal of 7 bases from V and 4 bases from J, the junction contained 9 bases not matched to a gene. Germline V gives CDR1 SNHLY, CDR2 FYNNEI. The CDR3 covers 15 residues.

The chain employs TRBV5-6 and TRBJ1-5; D unclear. The V and J ends lost 1 base and 2 bases respectively, with 7 bases between them. The CDR3 has 14 amino acids. Germline values: CDR1 SGHDT, CDR2 YYEEEE. The CDR3 sequence: CASSLSPGNQPQHF. The DNA for the CDR3 is TGTGCCAGCAGCTTGTCCCCAGGCAATCAGCCCCAGCATTTT.

The V gene is TRBV2, the J gene TRBJ2-1; 11 bases map to TRBD2. Losses at the gene ends were 6 bases for V and 5 bases for J; bases not matched to a gene: 12. The CDR3 length is 17 residues. The germline V gene has CDR1 SNHLY and CDR2 FYNNEI. The chain's CDR3 is CASRSEAGTSGDNEQFF. The CDR3 nucleotides are TGTGCCAGCAGGTCAGAAGCCGGGACTAGCGGAGACAATGAGCAGTTCTTC.

The table lists this clone with a few counts. The chain links TRBV27 to TRBJ2-7; TRBD1 is a possible D gene (6 bases). The length of the CDR3 is 14 residues. V was clipped by 5 bases and J by 2 bases, with 13 bases between them. Germline V lookup: CDR1 MNHEY, CDR2 SMNVEV (reference sequence). CDR3 in DNA: TGTGCCAGCAGTCCGACGACAGGCCCCTACGAGCAGTACTTC. Its translation: CASSPTTGPYEQYF.

V and J are TRBV20-1 and TRBJ2-5, with 9 bases fitting TRBD2. Germline trimming cut 3 bases from V and 7 bases from J; bases unmatched to any gene: 15. This CDR3 comprises 16 residues. CDR1 DFQATT and CDR2 SNEGSKA come from the germline V gene (reference sequence). CDR3: CSASSGASGAVGTQYF. CDR3 DNA sequence: TGCAGTGCTAGTTCGGGGGCTAGCGGGGCGGTAGGGACCCAGTACTTC.

This clone was recorded only once. This rearrangement joins TRBV10-3 to TRBJ2-1; weak D call: TRBD2 (5 bases). Trimming removed 2 bases from V and 1 base from J, with 6 bases in between. The CDR3 covers 14 residues. The germline CDR1 and CDR2 sequences are ENHRY and SYGVKD. In DNA form, the CDR3 reads TGTGCCATCAGTGAGGGACTTTCCTACAATGAGCAGTTCTTC. This codes for CAISEGLSYNEQFF.

The chain employs TRBV4-1 and TRBJ2-3; 8 nucleotides align to TRBD2. The germline CDR1 and CDR2 sequences are MGHRA and YSYEKL. J gave up 4 bases and V 3 bases, and 9 bases lay outside the gene matches. There are 16 residues in the CDR3. CDR3 loop: CASSQPGLVAPDTQYF. In DNA form, the CDR3 reads TGCGCCAGCAGCCAGCCGGGACTAGTTGCGCCAGATACGCAGTATTTT.

The V and J genes are TRBV30 and TRBJ2-7, with D perhaps TRBD2 (6 bases). V lost 4 bases to trimming and J lost 6 bases, with 22 bases between them. The CDR3 consists of 15 residues. CDR1 GTSNPN and CDR2 SVGIG come from the germline V gene (reference sequence). The CDR3 reads CAWKAQLASIGEQYF. The CDR3 DNA reads as TGTGCCTGGAAGGCCCAACTAGCCTCTATCGGCGAGCAGTACTTC.

This clone has just a few counts. The genes are TRBV16 and TRBJ1-2, with a tentative D call TRBD1 (6 bases). CDR1 KGHSY and CDR2 FQNENV come from the germline V gene. Trimming stripped 1 base from V and 4 bases from J, with 16 bases between. This CDR3 is built from 16 residues. This CDR3 is CASSQYQPGHSYGYTF. CDR3 DNA sequence: TGTGCCAGCAGCCAATACCAACCGGGACACTCCTATGGCTACACCTTC.

The rearrangement uses TRBV7-8 and TRBJ1-3; 7 nucleotides match TRBD1. The J segment lost 1 base and the V segment lost 5 bases, leaving 5 bases of the junction unmatched. From germline, CDR1 is SGHVS and CDR2 FQNEAQ. CDR3 length: 15 amino acids. The CDR3 bases are TGTGCCAGCAGCCTTGACAGGGTGTCTGGAAACACCATATATTTT. Translated: CASSLDRVSGNTIYF.

This chain's CDR3 is CASSEAAADGEQFF. As DNA, the CDR3 is TGTGCCAGCAGTGAAGCGGCGGCGGATGGTGAGCAGTTCTTC. J is TRBJ2-1 and V is TRBV2, with D unresolved. Germline-derived CDR1 and CDR2 are SNHLY and FYNNEI. The CDR3 is 14 amino acids. Trimming removed 0 bases at V and 9 bases at J, with 12 bases between.

The chain carries TRBV5-4 and TRBJ2-1; TRBD2 aligns across 9 bases. CDR1 is SGHNT, CDR2 YYREEE, per germline (reference sequence). This CDR3 is 15 amino acids long. V dropped 4 bases and J dropped 4; count of bases not matched to a gene: 6. The CDR3 is CASSEKREVYNEQFF. CDR3 DNA sequence: TGTGCCAGCAGCGAGAAGCGGGAGGTATACAATGAGCAGTTCTTC.

The chain couples TRBV5-1 to TRBJ1-5; possibly TRBD1 for D (5 bases). Per the germline V gene, CDR1 is SGHRS and CDR2 is YFSETQ. V lost 4 bases and J 3 bases, leaving 14 bases between the germline ends. The CDR3 length is 15 residues. This chain's CDR3 is CASSPTAGDNQPQHF. The CDR3 bases are TGCGCCAGCAGCCCAACGGCGGGGGACAATCAGCCCCAGCATTTT.

The chain employs TRBV7-3 and TRBJ2-7; tentative D call: TRBD1 (6 bases). CDR1 SGHTA and CDR2 FQGTGA come from the germline V gene. The CDR3 covers 13 residues. Trimming shortened V by 5 bases and J by 5 bases, and 13 bases separated the two germline ends. DNA of the CDR3: TGTGCCAGCAGCCCTCCGAACAGGGACGAGCAGTACTTC. Its translation: CASSPPNRDEQYF.

This chain joins TRBV5-1 and TRBJ2-1, with TRBD1 identical over 8 bases. This CDR3 has 13 amino acids. Germline V lookup: CDR1 SGHRS, CDR2 YFSETQ. The junction had 3 bases not matched to a gene; V was cut back by 3 bases and J by 7 bases. CDR3 nucleotide sequence: TGCGCCAGCAGCTCACGACAGGGGAATGAGCAGTTCTTC. Amino acid sequence: CASSSRQGNEQFF.